Listed below are T cell receptor beta chains from one sample, sequenced in a study of cytomegalovirus exposure and HLA in healthy donors. Sequencing used immunoSEQ multiplex PCR; TCRdb keeps in-frame clones, though not all of them. The sample data list about 160,000 clones. Sequencing was done on a sample of PBMCs. These receptors originate from a woman between 55 and 75 years old in good health and CMV-seronegative. The CDR3 runs from the conserved cysteine through the conserved F or W.

j_call v_call cdr3_aa
TRBJ1-3 TRBV7-2 CASSLSRGWGNTIYF
TRBJ2-1 TRBV7-3 CASSLTGTSGSSYNEQFF
TRBJ2-3 TRBV5-6 CASRTRQTKGDTQYF
TRBJ1-2 TRBV7-3 CASSLGSSYGYTF
TRBJ1-2 TRBV9 CASSVGGQANYGYTF
TRBJ2-7 TRBV18 CASSPGLTNYEQYF
TRBJ2-7 TRBV13 CASSSQDGGYEQYF
TRBJ2-6 TRBV9 CASSVEVAGSGANVLTF
TRBJ2-7 TRBV27 CASSFGGALSSYEQYF
TRBJ1-5 TRBV18 CASSPVEGAPQHF
TRBJ2-5 TRBV19 CASSPGLAEGETQYF
TRBJ1-1 TRBV4-2 CASRLPGQGRAFF
TRBJ1-2 TRBV7-6 CASSSWGANYGYTF
TRBJ1-1 TRBV5-8 CASSFWREYTEAFF
TRBJ2-1 TRBV7-6 CASSSGTGVYEQFF
TRBJ1-5 TRBV19 CASSPQGLTGGWGNQPQHF
TRBJ1-5 TRBV18 CASSPRDSPTWPQHF